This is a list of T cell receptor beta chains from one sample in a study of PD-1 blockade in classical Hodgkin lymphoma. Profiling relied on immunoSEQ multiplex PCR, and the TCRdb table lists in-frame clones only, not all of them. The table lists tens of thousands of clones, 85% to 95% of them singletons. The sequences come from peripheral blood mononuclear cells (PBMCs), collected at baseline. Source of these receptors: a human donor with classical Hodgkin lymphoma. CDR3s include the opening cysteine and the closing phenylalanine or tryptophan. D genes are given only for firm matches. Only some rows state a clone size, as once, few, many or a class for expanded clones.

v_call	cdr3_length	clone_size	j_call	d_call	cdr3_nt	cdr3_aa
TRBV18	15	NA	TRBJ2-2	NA	TGTGCCAGCTCACCCAATTCAGGGAGCCCCGGGGAGCTGTTTTTT	CASSPNSGSPGELFF
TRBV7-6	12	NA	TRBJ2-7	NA	TGTGCCAGCAGCCGGAACTTCTACGAGCAGTACTTC	CASSRNFYEQYF
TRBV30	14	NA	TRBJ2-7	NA	TGTGCCTGGAAGGGGGGACATACCACCTACGAGCAGTACTTC	CAWKGGHTTYEQYF
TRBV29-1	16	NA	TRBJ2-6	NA	TGCAGCGTTGCCCAGGGTGGGTCCTCTGGGGCCAACGTCCTGACTTTC	CSVAQGGSSGANVLTF
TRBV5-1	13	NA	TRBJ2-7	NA	TGCGCCAGCAGCAACGGGTCGGGACACGAGCAGTACTTC	CASSNGSGHEQYF
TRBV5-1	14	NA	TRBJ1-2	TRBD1	TGCGCCAGCAGCTCGGGGGGACAGGGTGCGGGCTACACCTTC	CASSSGGQGAGYTF
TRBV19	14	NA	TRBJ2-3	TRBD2	TGTGCCAGTAGTTCGAAGCGGGAGACTGATACGCAGTATTTT	CASSSKRETDTQYF
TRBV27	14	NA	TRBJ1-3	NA	TGTGCCAGCAGTGCAGGGAGCTCTGGAAACACCATATATTTT	CASSAGSSGNTIYF
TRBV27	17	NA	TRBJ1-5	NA	TGTGCCAGCCGCCCAACCCCGGACTCGGGCAGCAATCAGCCCCAGCATTTT	CASRPTPDSGSNQPQHF
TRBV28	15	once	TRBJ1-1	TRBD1	TGTGCCAGCAGTCGCCGACAGGGCGTGAACACTGAAGCTTTCTTT	CASSRRQGVNTEAFF
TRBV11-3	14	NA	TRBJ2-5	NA	TGTGCCAGCAGCTTATTGTCTAGTTCCGAGACCCAGTACTTC	CASSLLSSSETQYF
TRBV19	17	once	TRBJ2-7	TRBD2	TGTGCCAGTAGTATGGAACCGGGACTAGCGGGAGGGTACGAGCAGTACTTC	CASSMEPGLAGGYEQYF
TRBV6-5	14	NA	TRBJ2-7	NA	TGTGCCAGCAGGTCCGGGAACCTCGGGTACGAGCAGTACTTC	CASRSGNLGYEQYF
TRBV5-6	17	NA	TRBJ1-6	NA	TGTGCCAGCAGCCTCTGGACCGGTCCCGCTAATAATTCACCCCTCCACTTT	CASSLWTGPANNSPLHF
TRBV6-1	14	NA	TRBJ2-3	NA	TGTGCCAGCAGTGAATTCTTTAGCACAGATACGCAGTATTTT	CASSEFFSTDTQYF
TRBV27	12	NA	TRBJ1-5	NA	TGTGCCAGCACTCGAAGGAGCCAGCCCCAGCATTTT	CASTRRSQPQHF
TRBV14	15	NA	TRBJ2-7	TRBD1	TGTGCCAGCAGCCAGTTCCTGGGACAGGCCTACGAGCAGTACTTC	CASSQFLGQAYEQYF
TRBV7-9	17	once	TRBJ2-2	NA	TGTGCCAGCAGCTTAGAACCAGGGTTTAGAGCGTCCGGGGAGCTGTTTTTT	CASSLEPGFRASGELFF
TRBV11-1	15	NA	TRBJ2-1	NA	TGTGCCAGCAGCGACAGGGAGGCGGCTTACAATGAGCAGTTCTTC	CASSDREAAYNEQFF
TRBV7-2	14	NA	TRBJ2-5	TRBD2	TGTGCCAGCAGGCCGACTAGCGGGAGTGAGACCCAGTACTTC	CASRPTSGSETQYF
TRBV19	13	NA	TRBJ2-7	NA	TGTGCCAATCCTCGGTGGACAACCTACGAGCAGTACTTC	CANPRWTTYEQYF
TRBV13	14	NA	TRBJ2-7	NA	TGTGCCAGCAGCTTTTGGGGGGAAACCTACGAGCAGTACTTC	CASSFWGETYEQYF
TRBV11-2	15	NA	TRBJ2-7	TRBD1	TGTGCCAGCAGCTCCTCCGGGACAGGGTTCTACGAGCAGTACTTC	CASSSSGTGFYEQYF
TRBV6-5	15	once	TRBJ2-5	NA	TGTGCCAGCAGTTCCCCAAGCTGGGATTTGGAGACCCGGTACTTC	CASSSPSWDLETRYF
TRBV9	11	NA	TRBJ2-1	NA	TGTGCCAGCAGCCTCTACAATGAGCAGTTCTTC	CASSLYNEQFF
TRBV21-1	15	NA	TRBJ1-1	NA	TGTGCCAGCAGCAATTTTCAAGGGGGCAACACTGAAGCTTTCTTT	CASSNFQGGNTEAFF
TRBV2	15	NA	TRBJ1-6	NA	TGTGCCAGCAGAGTCCGGGACGGGGGGAATTCACCCCTCCACTTT	CASRVRDGGNSPLHF
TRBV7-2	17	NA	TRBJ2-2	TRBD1	TGTGCCAGCAGCCTGGGGGACAGGGGGCCGAACACCGGGGAGCTGTTTTTT	CASSLGDRGPNTGELFF
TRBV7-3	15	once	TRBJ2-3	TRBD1	TGTGCCAGCAGCTCCGGACAGGCTGAGGGAGATACGCAGTATTTT	CASSSGQAEGDTQYF
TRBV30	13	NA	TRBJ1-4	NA	TGTGCCTGGGGCCAGGGTTATAATGAAAAACTGTTTTTT	CAWGQGYNEKLFF
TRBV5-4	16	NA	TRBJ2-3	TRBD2	TGTGCCAGCAGCTCACCACTAGCGGGGGCCACAGATACGCAGTATTTT	CASSSPLAGATDTQYF
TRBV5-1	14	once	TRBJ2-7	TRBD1	TGCGCCAGCAGCGTAACAGGGGGCCGGTACGAGCAGTACTTC	CASSVTGGRYEQYF
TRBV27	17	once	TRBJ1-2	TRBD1	TGTGCCAGCAGCCTGGAAGGAGGGACAGGACGGAACTATGGCTACACCTTC	CASSLEGGTGRNYGYTF
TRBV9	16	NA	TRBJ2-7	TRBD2	TGTGCCAGCAGCGTAGCTCTGGCGGGAGACTCCTACGAGCAGTACTTC	CASSVALAGDSYEQYF
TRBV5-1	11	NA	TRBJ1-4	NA	TGTGCCAGCAGCTTGGACGAAAAACTGTTTTTT	CASSLDEKLFF
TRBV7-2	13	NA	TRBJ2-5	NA	TGTGCCAGCAGCTTACCTTCTCAAGAGACCCAGTACTTC	CASSLPSQETQYF
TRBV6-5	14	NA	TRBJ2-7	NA	TGTGCCAGCAGCGGACGGCTGACCGAGCACGAGCAGTACTTC	CASSGRLTEHEQYF
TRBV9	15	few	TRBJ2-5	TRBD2	TGTGCCAGCAGCGTAGGGTCTAGCGGACAAGAGACCCAGTACTTC	CASSVGSSGQETQYF
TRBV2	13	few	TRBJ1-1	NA	TGTGCCAGCATGAGCCGCGTTAACACTGAAGCTTTCTTT	CASMSRVNTEAFF
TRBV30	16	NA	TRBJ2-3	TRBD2	TGTGCCTGGAGTGTCCCTAGCGGGGGGGCCACAGATACGCAGTATTTT	CAWSVPSGGATDTQYF
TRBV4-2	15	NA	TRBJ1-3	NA	TGTGCCAGCAGCCAATGGGTAGACTCTGGAAACACCATATATTTT	CASSQWVDSGNTIYF
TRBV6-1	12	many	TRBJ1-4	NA	TGTGCCACCCAGGGGTTTAATGAAAAACTGTTTTTT	CATQGFNEKLFF
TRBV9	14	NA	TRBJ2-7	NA	TGTGCCAGCAGCCCCGAGGGGGTAGCTTACGAGCAGTACTTC	CASSPEGVAYEQYF
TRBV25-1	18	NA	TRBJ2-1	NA	TGTGCCAGCAGTGCCCCAGGGGAGTTGAGCCCGAGCGACAATGAGCAGTTCTTC	CASSAPGELSPSDNEQFF
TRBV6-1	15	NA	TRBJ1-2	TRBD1	TGTGCCAGCAGCGACACAGGACAGGGCCACTATGGCTACACCTTC	CASSDTGQGHYGYTF
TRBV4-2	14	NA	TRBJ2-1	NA	TGTGCCAGCAGCCAAGCCGGCGGGAACAATGAGCAGTTCTTC	CASSQAGGNNEQFF
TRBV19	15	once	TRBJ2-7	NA	TGTGCCAGTAGTACAACTTCCGGGTCCCTCTACGAGCAGTACTTC	CASSTTSGSLYEQYF
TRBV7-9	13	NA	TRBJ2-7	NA	TGTGCCAGCAGCCTCGCCAGGTCCTACGAGCAGTACTTC	CASSLARSYEQYF
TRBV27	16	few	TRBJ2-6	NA	TGTGCCAGCAGTCCCCTCGCCCCCTCTGGGGCCAACGTCCTGACTTTC	CASSPLAPSGANVLTF
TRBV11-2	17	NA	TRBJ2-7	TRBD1	TGTGCCAGCAGCTTAGGGACAGGGGGACGGTGGGCCTACGAGCAGTACTTC	CASSLGTGGRWAYEQYF
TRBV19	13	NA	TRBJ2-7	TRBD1	TGTGCCAGTAGTCCGGGACAGGGGGCCGAGCAGTACTTC	CASSPGQGAEQYF
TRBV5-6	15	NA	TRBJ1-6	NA	TGTGCCAGCAGCTCGGGGACGGGGACGAATTCACCCCTCCACTTT	CASSSGTGTNSPLHF
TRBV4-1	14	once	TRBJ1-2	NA	TGCGCCAGCAGCCAAGAGTATCCGGCAAGTGGCTACACCTTC	CASSQEYPASGYTF
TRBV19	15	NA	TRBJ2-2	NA	TGTGCCAGTAGGCGGGGTCTCGCGAACACCGGGGAGCTGTTTTTT	CASRRGLANTGELFF
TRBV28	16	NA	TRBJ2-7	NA	TGTGCCAGCAGTTTCAGACAGAGCCCCTCCTCCTACGAGCAGTACTTC	CASSFRQSPSSYEQYF
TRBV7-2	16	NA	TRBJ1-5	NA	TGTGCCAGCAGCTTAACTCAAGGGCAGTACGCTCAGCCCCAGCATTTT	CASSLTQGQYAQPQHF
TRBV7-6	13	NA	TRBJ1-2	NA	TGTGCCAGCAGAATAGAGGGGGGCCTAACTCACACCTTC	CASRIEGGLTHTF
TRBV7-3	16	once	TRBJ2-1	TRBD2	TGTGCCAGCAGCTTAATGAAAGCGGGAGGAATCAATGAGCAGTTCTTC	CASSLMKAGGINEQFF
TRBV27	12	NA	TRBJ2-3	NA	TGTGCCAGCAGTCGAGCCACAGATACGCAGTATTTT	CASSRATDTQYF